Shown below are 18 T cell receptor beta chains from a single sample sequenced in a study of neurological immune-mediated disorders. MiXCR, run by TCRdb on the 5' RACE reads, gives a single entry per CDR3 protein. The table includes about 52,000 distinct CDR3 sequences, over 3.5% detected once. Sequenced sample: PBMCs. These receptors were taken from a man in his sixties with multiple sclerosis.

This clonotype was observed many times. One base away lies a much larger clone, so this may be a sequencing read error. This CDR3 reads CASSLGSLGKSDLTKVF. In nucleotides, the CDR3 is TGCGCCAGCAGCTTGGGAAGTCTCGGAAAGAGCGACCTAACGAAGGTTTTT. The chain is built from TRBV5-1 and TRBJ1-4; D gene uncertain. The CDR3 has 17 residues. Germline V gene sequence: CDR1 SGHRS, CDR2 YFSETQ. Using reference TRBV5-1 and TRBJ1-4 for the parts outside the CDR3, the full variable domain is KAGVTQTPRYLIKTRGQQVTLSCSPISGHRSVSWYQQTPGQGLQFLFEYFSETQRNKGNFPGRFSGRQFSNSRSEMNVSTLELGDSALYLCASSLGSLGKSDLTKVFGSGTQLSVL.

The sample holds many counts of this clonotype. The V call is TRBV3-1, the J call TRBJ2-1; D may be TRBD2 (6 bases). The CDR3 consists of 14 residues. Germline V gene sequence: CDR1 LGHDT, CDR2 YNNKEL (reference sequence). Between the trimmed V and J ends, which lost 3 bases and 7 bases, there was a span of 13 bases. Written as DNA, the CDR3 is TGTGCCAGCAGCCAGTTAACGGGGGTAAATGAGCAGTTCTTC. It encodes CASSQLTGVNEQFF.

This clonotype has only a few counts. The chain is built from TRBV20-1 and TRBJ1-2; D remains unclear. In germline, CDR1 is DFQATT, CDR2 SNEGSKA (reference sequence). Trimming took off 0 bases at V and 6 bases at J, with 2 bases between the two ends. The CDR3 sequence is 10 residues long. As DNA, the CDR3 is TGCAGTGCTAGAGAGAATGGCTACACCTTC. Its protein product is CSARENGYTF.

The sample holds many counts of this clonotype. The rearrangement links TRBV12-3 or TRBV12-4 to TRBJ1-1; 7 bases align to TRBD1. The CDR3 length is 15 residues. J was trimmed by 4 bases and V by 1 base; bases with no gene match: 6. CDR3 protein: CASSLVRGYGTEAFF. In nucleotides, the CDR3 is TGTGCCAGCAGTTTAGTCAGGGGGTACGGCACTGAAGCTTTCTTT.

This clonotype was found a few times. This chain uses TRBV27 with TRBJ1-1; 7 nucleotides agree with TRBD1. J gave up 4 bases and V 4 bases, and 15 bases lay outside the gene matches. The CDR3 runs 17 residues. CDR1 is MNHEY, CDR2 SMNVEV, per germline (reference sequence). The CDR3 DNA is TGTGCCAGCAGTTACTTACCTCAGGGGGTGGGTGGCACTGAAGCTTTCTTT. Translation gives CASSYLPQGVGGTEAFF.

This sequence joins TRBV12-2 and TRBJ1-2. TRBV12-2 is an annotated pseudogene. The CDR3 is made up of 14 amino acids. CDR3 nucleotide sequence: TGTGCAAGTCGCTTGGACGGAGTGCAGTATGGCTACACCTTC. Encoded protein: CASRLDGVQYGYTF.

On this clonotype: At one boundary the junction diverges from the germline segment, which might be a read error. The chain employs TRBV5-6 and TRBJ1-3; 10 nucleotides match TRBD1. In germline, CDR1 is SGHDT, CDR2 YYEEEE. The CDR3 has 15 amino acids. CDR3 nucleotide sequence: TGTGCCAACAGCTTGGGACAGGGGTATGGAAACACCATATATTTT. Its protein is CANSLGQGYGNTIYF.

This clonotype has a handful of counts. The CDR3 loop is CASSTGTGFTEAFF. The CDR3 DNA reads TGCGCCAGCTCGACCGGGACAGGGTTCACTGAAGCTTTCTTT. The chain links TRBV5-1 to TRBJ1-1, with 9 bases aligning to TRBD1. The CDR3 extends over 14 amino acids. Looked up from germline, CDR1 is SGHRS and CDR2 is YFSETQ. The trim removed 7 bases at V and 4 bases at J, leaving 8 bases unmatched.

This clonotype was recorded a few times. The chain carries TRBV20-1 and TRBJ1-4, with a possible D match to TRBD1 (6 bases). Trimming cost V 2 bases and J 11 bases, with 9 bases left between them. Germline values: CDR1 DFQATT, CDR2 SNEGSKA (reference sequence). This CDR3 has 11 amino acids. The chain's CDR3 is CSARNQGKLFF. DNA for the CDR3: TGCAGTGCTAGAAACCAGGGGAAACTGTTTTTT.

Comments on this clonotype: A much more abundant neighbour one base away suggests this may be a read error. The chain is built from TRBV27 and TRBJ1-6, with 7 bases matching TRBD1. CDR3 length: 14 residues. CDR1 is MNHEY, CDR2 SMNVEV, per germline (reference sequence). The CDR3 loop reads CASRGDSSNSPLNF. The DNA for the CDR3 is TGTGCCAGCAGAGGGGACAGCTCAAATTCACCCCTCAACTTT.

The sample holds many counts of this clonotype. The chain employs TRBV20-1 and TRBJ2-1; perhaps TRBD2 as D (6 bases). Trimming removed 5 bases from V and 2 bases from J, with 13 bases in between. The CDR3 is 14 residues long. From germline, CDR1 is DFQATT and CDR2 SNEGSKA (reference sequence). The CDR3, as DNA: TGCAGTGCTCCTAAGGCGGGACCCTACAATGAGCAGTTCTTC. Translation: CSAPKAGPYNEQFF.

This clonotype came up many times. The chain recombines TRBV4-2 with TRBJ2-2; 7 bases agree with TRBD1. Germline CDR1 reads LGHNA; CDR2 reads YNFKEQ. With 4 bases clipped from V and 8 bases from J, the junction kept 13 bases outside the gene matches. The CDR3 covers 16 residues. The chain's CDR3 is CASSPQRGRVQGELFF. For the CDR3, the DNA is TGTGCCAGCAGCCCACAAAGGGGGCGGGTTCAAGGGGAGCTGTTTTTT.

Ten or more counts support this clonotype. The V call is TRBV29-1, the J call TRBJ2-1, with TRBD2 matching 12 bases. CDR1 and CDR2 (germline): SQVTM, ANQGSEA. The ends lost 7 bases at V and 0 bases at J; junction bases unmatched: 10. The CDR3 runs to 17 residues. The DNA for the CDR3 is TGCAGCGGCTCCGGGACTAGCGGGCAGAGCTCCTACAATGAGCAGTTCTTC. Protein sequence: CSGSGTSGQSSYNEQFF.

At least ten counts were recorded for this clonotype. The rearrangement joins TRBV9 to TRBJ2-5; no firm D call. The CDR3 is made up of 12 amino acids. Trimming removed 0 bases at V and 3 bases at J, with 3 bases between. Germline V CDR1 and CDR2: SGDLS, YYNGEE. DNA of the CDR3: TGTGCCAGCAGCGTAGCGGAAGAGACCCAGTACTTC. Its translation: CASSVAEETQYF.

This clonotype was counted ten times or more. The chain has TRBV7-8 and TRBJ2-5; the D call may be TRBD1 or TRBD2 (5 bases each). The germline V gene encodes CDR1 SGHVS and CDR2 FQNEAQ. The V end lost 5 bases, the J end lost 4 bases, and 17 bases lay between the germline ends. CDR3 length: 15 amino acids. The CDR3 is CASSLGSGRAETQYF. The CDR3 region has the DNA TGTGCCAGCAGCCTAGGCTCGGGACGTGCAGAGACCCAGTACTTC. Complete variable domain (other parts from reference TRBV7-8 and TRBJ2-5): GAGVSQSPRYKVAKRGQDVALRCDPISGHVSLFWYQQALGQGPEFLTYFQNEAQLDKSGLPSDRFFAERPEGSVSTLKIQRTQQEDSAVYLCASSLGSGRAETQYFGPGTRLLVL.

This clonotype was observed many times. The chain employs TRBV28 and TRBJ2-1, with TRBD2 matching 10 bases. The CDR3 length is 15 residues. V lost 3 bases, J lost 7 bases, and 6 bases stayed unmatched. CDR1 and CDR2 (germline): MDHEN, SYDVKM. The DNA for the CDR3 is TGTGCCAGCAGTTTTGTAGTTAGCGGGAGGAATGAGCAGTTCTTC. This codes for CASSFVVSGRNEQFF.

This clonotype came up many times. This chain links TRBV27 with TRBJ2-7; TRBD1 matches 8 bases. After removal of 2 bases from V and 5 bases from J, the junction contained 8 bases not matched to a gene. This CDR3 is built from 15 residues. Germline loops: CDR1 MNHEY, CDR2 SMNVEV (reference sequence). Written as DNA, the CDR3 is TGTGCCAGCAGTTTAAAACAGGGGGGTAAGGACGAGCAGTACTTC. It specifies CASSLKQGGKDEQYF.

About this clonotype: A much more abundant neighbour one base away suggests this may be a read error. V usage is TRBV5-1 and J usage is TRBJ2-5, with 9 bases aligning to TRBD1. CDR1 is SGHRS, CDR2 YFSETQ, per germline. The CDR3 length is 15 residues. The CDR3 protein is CASSLGDREGENQYF. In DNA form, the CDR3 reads TGCGCCAGCAGCTTGGGGGACAGGGAAGGAGAGAACCAGTACTTC.